Following are 26 T cell receptor beta chains from one sample sequenced in a study of spatial heterogeneity in lung cancer. TCRdb redid the calling of the 5' RACE reads with MiXCR, one entry per CDR3 protein. This sample has some 55,000 distinct CDR3 sequences, with about 6.3% found just once. The time point is: sample taken at primary tumor resection. Sample: PBMCs, taken at surgery. The receptors originated from a female donor with early-stage non-small cell lung cancer.

This clonotype was detected only a few times. The chain is built from TRBV19 and TRBJ1-5; D unclear. The ends were cut back, 5 bases at V and 3 bases at J, with 5 bases in the middle. This CDR3 region has 12 residues. The germline V gene encodes CDR1 LNHDA and CDR2 SQIVND (reference sequence). CDR3 protein: CASSPNNQPQHF. Here the CDR3 DNA reads TGTGCCAGTAGTCCCAACAATCAGCCCCAGCATTTT.

This clonotype was picked up many times. This chain joins TRBV11-3 and TRBJ2-5; D not resolved. The length of the CDR3 is 14 residues. The V gene lost 4 bases and the J gene lost 0 bases, with 9 bases spanning the gap. Germline V lookup: CDR1 SGHNT, CDR2 YENEEA. The CDR3 is CASSSTAYQETQYF. The CDR3 DNA reads as TGTGCCAGCAGCTCCACAGCGTACCAAGAGACCCAGTACTTC.

This clonotype was detected ten times or more. This chain uses TRBV12-3 or TRBV12-4 with TRBJ1-4; 7 nucleotides align to TRBD1. V lost 1 base and J lost 8; bases outside the gene matches: 4. The CDR3 has 14 amino acids. CDR3 nucleotides: TGTGCCAGCAGTTTAGACAGGGGAGGCGAAAAACTGTTTTTT. Translation: CASSLDRGGEKLFF.

The chain carries TRBV9 and TRBJ2-5; possibly TRBD1 or TRBD2 for D (5 bases each). CDR1 and CDR2 (germline): SGDLS, YYNGEE. The CDR3 is 13 amino acids. V shed 1 base and J shed 5 bases, with 9 bases lying between them. The CDR3 spells CASSVQGEETQYF. Here the CDR3 DNA reads TGTGCCAGCAGCGTACAGGGAGAGGAGACCCAGTACTTC. The full variable domain, completed using reference TRBV9 and TRBJ2-5, is DSGVTQTPKHLITATGQRVTLRCSPRSGDLSVYWYQQSLDQGLQFLIQYYNGEERAKGNILERFSAQQFPDLHSELNLSSLELGDSALYFCASSVQGEETQYFGPGTRLLVL.

The chain links TRBV20-1 to TRBJ2-7; D uncertain. Per the germline V gene, CDR1 is DFQATT and CDR2 is SNEGSKA (reference sequence). The CDR3 length is 15 residues. Trimming took 2 bases from V and 0 from J, leaving 14 bases between them. Here the CDR3 DNA reads TGCAGTGCTAGACCTGGTGACCGCTCCTCCTACGAGCAGTACTTC. Encoded protein: CSARPGDRSSYEQYF.

This clonotype was picked up many times. This chain joins TRBV28 and TRBJ1-3; D unclear. Trimming removed 4 bases at V and 0 bases at J, with 13 bases between. Germline CDR1 MDHEN, CDR2 SYDVKM. The CDR3 is made up of 16 amino acids. CDR3 in amino acids: CASSSPGKNSGNTIYF. CDR3 bases: TGTGCCAGCAGTTCCCCCGGCAAGAACTCTGGAAACACCATATATTTT. Full variable domain (remainder filled in from reference TRBV28 and TRBJ1-3): DVKVTQSSRYLVKRTGEKVFLECVQDMDHENMFWYRQDPGLGLRLIYFSYDVKMKEKGDIPEGYSVSREKKERFSLILESASTNQTSMYLCASSSPGKNSGNTIYFGEGSWLTVV.

This clonotype was counted between two and nine times. CDR3 DNA: TGTGCCAGCAGTGCCGACTCTTGGGAGACCCAGTACTTC. Protein product: CASSADSWETQYF. This chain connects TRBV2 to TRBJ2-5; D is unclear. The CDR3 extends over 13 amino acids. Germline values: CDR1 SNHLY, CDR2 FYNNEI. Trimming removed 4 bases from V and 5 bases from J, with 11 bases in between.

This clonotype occurred many times. This chain connects TRBV19 to TRBJ2-1; D uncertain. Per the germline V gene, CDR1 is LNHDA and CDR2 is SQIVND (reference sequence). This CDR3 spans 14 amino acids. Trimming removed 1 base at V and 9 bases at J, with 13 bases between. The chain's CDR3 is CASSIASRSSEQFF. The CDR3 DNA sequence: TGTGCCAGTAGTATAGCATCCAGGTCGAGTGAGCAGTTCTTC.

There are many counts of this clonotype. The chain employs TRBV6-5 and TRBJ2-7; 9 bases match TRBD2. V lost 7 bases, J lost 2 bases, and 9 bases stayed unmatched. CDR3 length: 15 amino acids. The germline gives CDR1 MNHEY, CDR2 SVGAGI. As DNA, the CDR3 is TGTGCCAGCACCCCCGCACTAGCGGGTCCCTACGAGCAGTACTTC. Translated, it gives CASTPALAGPYEQYF.

This rearrangement joins TRBV29-1 to TRBJ2-3; 16 bases match TRBD2. Germline V gene sequence: CDR1 SQVTM, CDR2 ANQGSEA. The CDR3 contains 15 residues. The V gene end was trimmed by 6 bases and the J gene end by 1 base; junction bases not matched to a gene: 1. The CDR3 here is CSVGTSGGGTDTQYF. Here the CDR3 DNA reads TGCAGCGTCGGGACTAGCGGGGGGGGCACAGATACGCAGTATTTT.

This clonotype was seen repeatedly, ten times or more. The chain couples TRBV28 to TRBJ1-1, with D hard to call. Trimming took 2 bases from V and 1 from J, leaving 14 bases between them. The V gene's germline CDR1 is MDHEN and CDR2 SYDVKM. CDR3 length equals 16 residues. CDR3 DNA: TGTGCCAGCAGTTTAACCCCCCCGACGGGGAACACTGAAGCTTTCTTT. Its protein product is CASSLTPPTGNTEAFF.

This clonotype was recorded many times. The CDR3 protein is CATSRDHYEQYF. CDR3 DNA: TGTGCCACCAGCAGAGATCACTACGAGCAGTACTTC. The chain combines TRBV15 with TRBJ2-7; D not certain. The germline V gene encodes CDR1 LNHNV and CDR2 YYDKDF (reference sequence). With 0 bases removed from V and 3 bases from J, the gap between germline ends came to 3 bases. The CDR3 length is 12 residues. The full variable domain, rest sourced from reference TRBV15 and TRBJ2-7, is DAMVIQNPRYQVTQFGKPVTLSCSQTLNHNVMYWYQQKSSQAPKLLFHYYDKDFNNEADTPDNFQSRRPNTSFCFLDIRSPGLGDTAMYLCATSRDHYEQYFGPGTRLTVT.

This clonotype was counted ten times or more. This chain connects TRBV2 to TRBJ2-2; D call uncertain. Germline V gives CDR1 SNHLY, CDR2 FYNNEI. Deletions cut 1 base from V and 2 bases from J, with 5 bases between. The CDR3 is made up of 14 amino acids. The CDR3 is CASSEVRNTGELFF. The CDR3, as DNA: TGTGCCAGCAGTGAAGTGCGCAACACCGGGGAGCTGTTTTTT.

This clonotype was counted at least ten times. CDR3 region: CASSQGPHKNNEQFF. CDR3 DNA sequence: TGTGCCAGCAGCCAAGGACCTCATAAAAACAATGAGCAGTTCTTC. The gene calls are TRBV3-1 and TRBJ2-1; D is undetermined. Trimming cost V 1 base and J 5 bases, with 12 bases left between them. Germline lookup yields CDR1 LGHDT and CDR2 YNNKEL (reference sequence). The CDR3 has 15 amino acids.

The chain joins TRBV18 to TRBJ1-1; D not certain. V lost 6 bases to trimming and J lost 3 bases, with 14 bases between them. This CDR3 has 14 residues. Germline-derived CDR1 and CDR2 are KGHSH and LQKENI. Written as DNA, the CDR3 is TGTGCCAGCTCTCCGACGGGGATCCACACTGAAGCTTTCTTT. Translated: CASSPTGIHTEAFF.

This clonotype was counted many times. This rearrangement joins TRBV6-6 to TRBJ2-3; no definite D call. CDR3 length: 10 residues. The V gene's germline CDR1 is MNHNY and CDR2 SVGAGI (reference sequence). Trimming left V 7 bases short and J 4 bases short, with 3 bases between. The CDR3 DNA reads as TGTGCCAGCACCTCAGATACGCAGTATTTT. This translates into CASTSDTQYF.

This clonotype occurred a few times. This chain connects TRBV20-1 to TRBJ1-4; D ambiguous. Deletions cut 6 bases from V and 4 bases from J, with 9 bases between. In germline, CDR1 is DFQATT, CDR2 SNEGSKA (reference sequence). The CDR3 extends over 12 amino acids. CDR3 in DNA: TGCAGTGCCCAGGCGGGTAATGAAAAACTGTTTTTT. Residues: CSAQAGNEKLFF.

Concerning this clonotype: A read error is possible here, since a much larger clone lies one base away. This chain's CDR3 is CPSSFGYGYTF. The CDR3, as DNA: TGTCCCAGCAGCTTCGGCTATGGCTACACCTTC. The V gene is TRBV7-2, the J gene TRBJ1-2; unclear D gene. The V gene's germline CDR1 is SGHTA and CDR2 FQGNSA. This CDR3 contains 11 residues.

Regarding this clonotype: A read error may be the cause here, since a much bigger clone is one base away. This chain's CDR3 is CASSLEEGGTDTQHF. The CDR3 DNA reads TGCGCCAGCAGCTTAGAAGAGGGGGGCACAGATACGCAGCATTTT. V gene TRBV5-1 combines with J gene TRBJ2-3; the D gene is possibly TRBD1 (6 bases). The better agreement between TRBJ1-5 and the DNA end casts doubt on the J call. The CDR3 consists of 15 residues. From germline, CDR1 is SGHRS and CDR2 YFSETQ.

The J gene is TRBJ2-3, the V gene TRBV4-1, with 14 positions matching TRBD2. Trimming removed 0 bases from V and 4 bases from J; junction bases left unmatched: 9. Germline assignment: CDR1 MGHRA and CDR2 YSYEKL. The CDR3 is made up of 19 amino acids. The CDR3 sequence: CASSQEYGTSGSRSDTQYF. CDR3 sequence (DNA): TGCGCCAGCAGCCAAGAATATGGGACTAGCGGGAGTCGGTCAGATACGCAGTATTTT.

This clonotype was recorded a few times. CDR3 nucleotide sequence: TGTGCCAGCAGCTTGGGGACTAGCGGGATGGGAACAGATACGCAGTATTTT. This sequence encodes CASSLGTSGMGTDTQYF. The chain carries TRBV7-8 and TRBJ2-3; 13 bases fit TRBD2. The length of the CDR3 is 17 residues. Germline assignment: CDR1 SGHVS and CDR2 FQNEAQ. The ends lost 3 bases at V and 3 bases at J; junction bases unmatched: 6.

This clonotype was observed many times. The V call is TRBV28, the J call TRBJ2-5; the match to TRBD2 covers 8 bases. Germline CDR1 and CDR2: MDHEN and SYDVKM. V was pared by 3 bases and J by 3 bases, with 18 bases of the junction left unmatched. The CDR3 runs 19 residues. CDR3: CASSFPSLGGREEEETQYF. The CDR3 DNA reads TGTGCCAGCAGTTTTCCCTCGCTGGGGGGGCGGGAGGAGGAAGAGACCCAGTACTTC.

V gene TRBV11-2 combines with J gene TRBJ2-3; D is unclear. The V gene's germline CDR1 is SGHAT and CDR2 FQNNGV. The CDR3 is made up of 15 amino acids. Trimming took off 4 bases at V and 0 bases at J, with 11 bases between the two ends. The CDR3 loop reads CASSSTFSSTDTQYF. The CDR3 DNA is TGTGCCAGCAGCTCGACTTTTTCTAGCACAGATACGCAGTATTTT.

This clonotype was detected many times. This CDR3 reads CASRPRDRVGYDTQYF. DNA for the CDR3: TGTGCCAGCAGGCCCCGGGACAGGGTTGGGTACGATACGCAGTATTTT. The rearrangement links TRBV6-6 to TRBJ2-3; TRBD1 matches at 9 bases. The V segment lost 6 bases and the J segment 6 bases; nucleotides outside the gene matches: 13. Germline V gene data show CDR1 as MNHNY and CDR2 as SVGAGI (reference sequence). There are 16 residues in the CDR3.

This clonotype has a count of ten or more. This rearrangement joins TRBV11-2 to TRBJ2-1, with TRBD1 matching 8 bases. Germline CDR1 reads SGHAT; CDR2 reads FQNNGV. The CDR3 runs to 14 residues. The trim removed 4 bases at V and 8 bases at J, leaving 7 bases unmatched. The CDR3 sequence: CASSSDRGRDEQFF. In DNA form, the CDR3 reads TGTGCCAGCAGCTCCGACAGGGGTAGGGATGAGCAGTTCTTC.

This clonotype appeared many times. This chain connects TRBV5-6 to TRBJ2-7, with 7 positions matching TRBD1. The CDR3 consists of 16 residues. Germline CDR1 is SGHDT and CDR2 is YYEEEE. V dropped 0 bases and J dropped 0; count of bases not matched to a gene: 6. This CDR3 reads CASSLVRGTSSYEQYF. CDR3 in DNA: TGTGCCAGCAGCTTGGTCAGGGGGACGAGCTCCTACGAGCAGTACTTC.